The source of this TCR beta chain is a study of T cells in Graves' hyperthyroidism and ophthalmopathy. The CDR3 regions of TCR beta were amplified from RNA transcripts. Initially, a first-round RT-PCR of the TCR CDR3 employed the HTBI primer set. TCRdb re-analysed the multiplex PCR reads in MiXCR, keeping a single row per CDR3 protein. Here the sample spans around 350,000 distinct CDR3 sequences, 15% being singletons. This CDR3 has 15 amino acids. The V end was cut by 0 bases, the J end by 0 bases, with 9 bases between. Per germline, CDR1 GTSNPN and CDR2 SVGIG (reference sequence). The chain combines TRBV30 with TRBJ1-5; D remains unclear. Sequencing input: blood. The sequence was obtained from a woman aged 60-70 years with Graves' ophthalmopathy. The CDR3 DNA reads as TGTGCCTGGAGTGTAATAGGCGGTAGCAATCAGCCCCAGCATTTT. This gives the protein CAWSVIGGSNQPQHF.